This T cell receptor beta chain stems from a study of T cell changes during pregnancy in multiple sclerosis. Assay: immunoSEQ multiplex PCR; the TCRdb copy retains only in-frame clones and omits some. Among approximately 100,000 clones listed, more than 90% were seen once. V lost 3 bases, J lost 7 bases, and 3 bases stayed unmatched. Germline CDR1 SGDLS, CDR2 YYNGEE. The CDR3 is made up of 15 amino acids. The TCR comes from a female donor with multiple sclerosis, enrolled in a pregnancy study. The V gene is TRBV9, the J gene TRBJ2-1; TRBD2 matches 14 bases. The sample in question was peripheral blood, obtained in the second trimester of pregnancy. Written as DNA, the CDR3 is TGTGCCAGCAGCGCGGGGACTAGCGGGAGAAATGAGCAGTTCTTC. The encoded protein is CASSAGTSGRNEQFF.